A selection of T cell receptor beta chains follows, all from one sample in a study of OX40 agonist ivuxolimab in advanced cancers. TCRdb's copy holds only in-frame clones and misses some; the assay was immunoSEQ multiplex PCR. This sample yields 48,000 or so clones, of which around 83% are seen a single time; about 10% belongs to the top ten. The specimen was CD4+ or CD8+ T cells sorted from blood, collected in a trial of the OX40 agonist ivuxolimab. The receptor source for this set is an adult with an advanced solid tumor such as melanoma, head and neck, liver or kidney cancer. The CDR3 runs from the conserved cysteine through the conserved F or W. D genes are given only for firm matches. For some rows the clone size is stated as once, few or many, or as a class when expanded; others skip it.

abundance: -; j_gene: TRBJ2-5; len: 14; v_gene: TRBV5-4; d_gene: TRBD1; CDR3aa: CASSPTGDQETQYF; CDR3nt: TGTGCCAGCAGCCCGACAGGGGACCAAGAGACCCAGTACTTC
abundance: -; j_gene: TRBJ1-1; len: 16; v_gene: TRBV9; d_gene: -; CDR3aa: CASSVVSGTQNTEAFF; CDR3nt: TGTGCCAGCAGCGTAGTCAGTGGGACCCAGAACACTGAAGCTTTCTTT
abundance: -; j_gene: TRBJ2-3; len: 16; v_gene: TRBV5-5; d_gene: -; CDR3aa: CASSLVQNPPTDTQYF; CDR3nt: TGTGCCAGCAGCTTGGTCCAGAATCCTCCTACAGATACGCAGTATTTT
abundance: once; j_gene: TRBJ1-2; len: 14; v_gene: TRBV11-2; d_gene: -; CDR3aa: CASSSHARGDGYTF; CDR3nt: TGTGCCAGCAGCTCCCATGCCAGGGGCGATGGCTACACCTTC
abundance: -; j_gene: TRBJ2-7; len: 17; v_gene: TRBV14; d_gene: -; CDR3aa: CASSDIPLGVSGNEQYF; CDR3nt: TGTGCCAGCAGTGATATTCCGTTAGGGGTGTCTGGGAACGAGCAGTACTTC
abundance: -; j_gene: TRBJ1-1; len: 12; v_gene: TRBV15; d_gene: -; CDR3aa: CATSRVPGEAFF; CDR3nt: TGTGCCACCAGCAGAGTACCGGGGGAAGCTTTCTTT
abundance: -; j_gene: TRBJ1-6; len: 14; v_gene: TRBV2; d_gene: -; CDR3aa: CASTQLIYNSPLHF; CDR3nt: TGTGCCAGCACCCAGCTTATCTATAATTCACCCCTCCACTTT
abundance: -; j_gene: TRBJ2-3; len: 14; v_gene: TRBV9; d_gene: TRBD1; CDR3aa: CASRSGDRGVWQYF; CDR3nt: TGTGCCAGCAGATCCGGTGACAGGGGTGTATGGCAGTATTTT
abundance: -; j_gene: TRBJ2-5; len: 16; v_gene: TRBV19; d_gene: TRBD2; CDR3aa: CASSSSGSRVGETQYF; CDR3nt: TGTGCCAGTAGCTCTAGCGGGAGCAGAGTCGGAGAGACCCAGTACTTC
abundance: -; j_gene: TRBJ2-4; len: 14; v_gene: TRBV5-6; d_gene: -; CDR3aa: CASSKVLEGDIQYF; CDR3nt: TGTGCCAGCAGCAAGGTCCTGGAAGGGGACATTCAGTACTTC
abundance: -; j_gene: TRBJ2-7; len: 13; v_gene: TRBV7-3; d_gene: -; CDR3aa: CASRSGISYEQYF; CDR3nt: TGTGCCAGCAGATCCGGGATTTCCTACGAGCAGTACTTC
abundance: -; j_gene: TRBJ2-3; len: 13; v_gene: TRBV4-1; d_gene: TRBD2; CDR3aa: CASSLRGGDTQYF; CDR3nt: TGCGCCAGCAGCTTAAGGGGAGGGGATACGCAGTATTTT
abundance: -; j_gene: TRBJ2-2; len: 15; v_gene: TRBV5-5; d_gene: TRBD1; CDR3aa: CASSPGTGSTGELFF; CDR3nt: TGTGCCAGCAGCCCCGGGACAGGAAGCACCGGGGAGCTGTTTTTT
abundance: -; j_gene: TRBJ1-5; len: 13; v_gene: TRBV6-1; d_gene: TRBD1; CDR3aa: CASKKQGNQPQHF; CDR3nt: TGTGCCAGCAAGAAACAGGGGAATCAGCCCCAGCATTTT
abundance: -; j_gene: TRBJ2-2; len: 16; v_gene: TRBV18; d_gene: -; CDR3aa: CASSSDRAGNTGELFF; CDR3nt: TGTGCCAGCTCCAGCGATCGGGCAGGGAACACCGGGGAGCTGTTTTTT
abundance: -; j_gene: TRBJ2-7; len: 14; v_gene: TRBV6-5; d_gene: TRBD2; CDR3aa: CASSRSGLNYEQYF; CDR3nt: TGTGCCAGCAGCCGGTCGGGACTAAACTACGAGCAGTACTTC
abundance: -; j_gene: TRBJ2-5; len: 16; v_gene: TRBV18; d_gene: -; CDR3aa: CASSPRVAEYQETQYF; CDR3nt: TGTGCCAGCTCCCCAAGGGTAGCGGAGTACCAAGAGACCCAGTACTTC
abundance: -; j_gene: TRBJ2-1; len: 11; v_gene: TRBV20-1; d_gene: -; CDR3aa: CSARIYNEQFF; CDR3nt: TGCAGTGCTAGAATTTATAATGAGCAGTTCTTC
abundance: -; j_gene: TRBJ2-5; len: 16; v_gene: TRBV2; d_gene: -; CDR3aa: CASAQGRRTSQETQYF; CDR3nt: TGTGCCAGCGCTCAGGGACGGAGAACCTCTCAAGAGACCCAGTACTTC
abundance: once; j_gene: TRBJ1-5; len: 14; v_gene: TRBV9; d_gene: -; CDR3aa: CASSVLQDDQPQHF; CDR3nt: TGTGCCAGCAGCGTATTACAGGACGATCAGCCCCAGCATTTT
abundance: -; j_gene: TRBJ2-1; len: 15; v_gene: TRBV27; d_gene: TRBD2; CDR3aa: CASSSRLAGDNEQFF; CDR3nt: TGTGCCAGCAGTTCCAGACTAGCGGGTGACAATGAGCAGTTCTTC
abundance: -; j_gene: TRBJ1-5; len: 14; v_gene: TRBV30; d_gene: TRBD1; CDR3aa: CAWSVTTGKQPQHF; CDR3nt: TGTGCCTGGAGTGTCACGACAGGGAAGCAGCCCCAGCATTTT
abundance: -; j_gene: TRBJ1-5; len: 13; v_gene: TRBV30; d_gene: TRBD1; CDR3aa: CAWSVQGAQPQHF; CDR3nt: TGTGCCTGGAGTGTACAGGGGGCTCAGCCCCAGCATTTT
abundance: -; j_gene: TRBJ2-2; len: 17; v_gene: TRBV5-1; d_gene: TRBD1; CDR3aa: CASSQIQGLGHTGELFF; CDR3nt: TGCGCCAGCAGCCAAATACAGGGGCTGGGGCACACCGGGGAGCTGTTTTTT
abundance: -; j_gene: TRBJ2-1; len: 13; v_gene: TRBV6-1; d_gene: TRBD2; CDR3aa: CASPAGGLNEQFF; CDR3nt: TGTGCCAGCCCTGCGGGAGGACTAAATGAGCAGTTCTTC